Listed below are T cell receptor beta chains from one sample, sequenced in a study of blood T cells in healthy people across ages. TCRdb ran MiXCR on the 5' RACE reads and lists one entry per CDR3 protein. This sample has 600,000 or so distinct CDR3 sequences; 40% to 55% occur once, and the top ten carry around 24%. Material: blood. The receptors originated from a man older than 75 in good health. The CDR3 runs from the conserved cysteine through the conserved F or W. Fields, in order: CDR3 DNA, CDR3 protein, J gene, clone size, D gene, V gene. D genes are given only for firm matches. The size of a clone is reported for some rows only, either as once, few or many, or as a class for expanded clones.

CDR3nt: TGTGCCAGCAGTTCCCTAGCGGGAATAACCCCAGATACACAGTATTTT
CDR3aa: CASSSLAGITPDTQYF
j_gene: TRBJ2-3
abundance: -
d_gene: TRBD2
v_gene: TRBV6-6

CDR3nt: TGCAGTGCTAGAGACTTGACCAGCGGGAGGTACTCAGCCAAAAACATTCAGTACTTC
CDR3aa: CSARDLTSGRYSAKNIQYF
j_gene: TRBJ2-4
abundance: many
d_gene: TRBD2
v_gene: TRBV20-1

CDR3nt: TGCGCCAGCAGGGTGGCAGGCAATGAAAAACTGTTTTTT
CDR3aa: CASRVAGNEKLFF
j_gene: TRBJ1-4
abundance: -
d_gene: -
v_gene: TRBV5-1

CDR3nt: TGTGCCAGTACCCCTGCGGGATATAATGAAAAACTGTTTTTT
CDR3aa: CASTPAGYNEKLFF
j_gene: TRBJ1-4
abundance: -
d_gene: -
v_gene: TRBV19

CDR3nt: TGCGCCAGCAGCTTGGTCGGTAGGTCTGAGCAGTTCTTC
CDR3aa: CASSLVGRSEQFF
j_gene: TRBJ2-1
abundance: few
d_gene: -
v_gene: TRBV5-1

CDR3nt: TGCAGTGCTAGAGATCTGGGAAGCAGAGATACGCAGTATTTT
CDR3aa: CSARDLGSRDTQYF
j_gene: TRBJ2-3
abundance: -
d_gene: -
v_gene: TRBV20-1

CDR3nt: TGCGCCAGCAGCCGATTTAGCGGGAGCTTGGATACGCAGTATTTT
CDR3aa: CASSRFSGSLDTQYF
j_gene: TRBJ2-3
abundance: few
d_gene: TRBD2
v_gene: TRBV5-1

CDR3nt: TGTGCCAGTAGTATAGGAGGGAATCACGAGCAGTACTTC
CDR3aa: CASSIGGNHEQYF
j_gene: TRBJ2-7
abundance: once
d_gene: -
v_gene: TRBV19

CDR3nt: TGTGCCAGCAGTCAGACCGGGACAGGGGGCTACAATGAGCAGTTCTTC
CDR3aa: CASSQTGTGGYNEQFF
j_gene: TRBJ2-1
abundance: few
d_gene: TRBD1
v_gene: TRBV27

CDR3nt: TGCAGTGCCCATGTGGGACAGGGGGGTGGCTACACCTTC
CDR3aa: CSAHVGQGGGYTF
j_gene: TRBJ1-2
abundance: few
d_gene: TRBD1
v_gene: TRBV20-1

CDR3nt: TGTGCCAGCAGGGCGACTAGCGGGAGAGACAATGAGCAGTTCTTC
CDR3aa: CASRATSGRDNEQFF
j_gene: TRBJ2-1
abundance: -
d_gene: TRBD2
v_gene: TRBV7-2

CDR3nt: TGTGCCAGTAAGGGAACTCTGATGCATCGCGAGCAGTACTTC
CDR3aa: CASKGTLMHREQYF
j_gene: TRBJ2-7
abundance: -
d_gene: -
v_gene: TRBV6-2/TRBV6-3

CDR3nt: TGTGCCATCAGTGAATTAAGGGGTGACAATCAGCCCCAGCATTTT
CDR3aa: CAISELRGDNQPQHF
j_gene: TRBJ1-5
abundance: -
d_gene: -
v_gene: TRBV10-3

CDR3nt: TGTGCCAGCAGCGTCGGGGAATCCACAGATACGCAGTATTTT
CDR3aa: CASSVGESTDTQYF
j_gene: TRBJ2-3
abundance: -
d_gene: -
v_gene: TRBV7-2

CDR3nt: TGTGCCAGCAGCTTAACAGGGCAGGGGGCGTCAGATACACAGTATTTT
CDR3aa: CASSLTGQGASDTQYF
j_gene: TRBJ2-3
abundance: -
d_gene: TRBD1
v_gene: TRBV7-3

CDR3nt: TGTGCCAGCAGCTTCGGGACAGGGAATGAAAAACTGTTTTTT
CDR3aa: CASSFGTGNEKLFF
j_gene: TRBJ1-4
abundance: few
d_gene: TRBD1
v_gene: TRBV5-5

CDR3nt: TGTGCCAGCAGCGGTAGCAGGAACACTGAAGCTTTCTTT
CDR3aa: CASSGSRNTEAFF
j_gene: TRBJ1-1
abundance: -
d_gene: -
v_gene: TRBV7-9

CDR3nt: TGTGTCAGCACCACTAGAACCTTAGCCCCTCATTATGGCTACACCTTC
CDR3aa: CVSTTRTLAPHYGYTF
j_gene: TRBJ1-2
abundance: -
d_gene: -
v_gene: TRBV7-9

CDR3nt: TGTGCCAGCAGCTTATTCATAGACACAGATACGCAGTATTTT
CDR3aa: CASSLFIDTDTQYF
j_gene: TRBJ2-3
abundance: -
d_gene: -
v_gene: TRBV7-2

CDR3nt: TGTGCCACCAGCAGAGGGCCGGGACTAGTGAAAGAGACCCAGTACTTC
CDR3aa: CATSRGPGLVKETQYF
j_gene: TRBJ2-5
abundance: -
d_gene: TRBD2
v_gene: TRBV15

CDR3nt: TGTGCCAGCAGCTTAGACAGGGTGGGGTACGAGCAGTACTTC
CDR3aa: CASSLDRVGYEQYF
j_gene: TRBJ2-7
abundance: -
d_gene: -
v_gene: TRBV7-2

CDR3nt: TGCGCCAGCAGTGAGGTCGGGGGGACCCTCCAAGAGACCCAGTATTTC
CDR3aa: CASSEVGGTLQETQYF
j_gene: TRBJ2-5
abundance: few
d_gene: TRBD2
v_gene: TRBV10-1

CDR3nt: TGTGCCAGCAGCCCGAGAGCAGGTAAAGCTTTCTTT
CDR3aa: CASSPRAGKAFF
j_gene: TRBJ1-1
abundance: few
d_gene: -
v_gene: TRBV7-6

CDR3nt: TGTGCCAGCTCACCAAACAGCTACACCGGGGAGCTGTTTTTT
CDR3aa: CASSPNSYTGELFF
j_gene: TRBJ2-2
abundance: -
d_gene: -
v_gene: TRBV18

CDR3nt: TGTGCCAGCAGTTCCCAGGGGGCGCTCGGCGAGACCCAGTACTTC
CDR3aa: CASSSQGALGETQYF
j_gene: TRBJ2-5
abundance: many
d_gene: TRBD1
v_gene: TRBV6-5

CDR3nt: TGTGCCAGCAGCAACGCCCCCGGGAGCTTCCAAGAGACCCAGTACTTC
CDR3aa: CASSNAPGSFQETQYF
j_gene: TRBJ2-5
abundance: -
d_gene: -
v_gene: TRBV7-3

CDR3nt: TGTGCCAGCAGCCCGGGACTAAATAAAGAGACCCAGTTCTTC
CDR3aa: CASSPGLNKETQFF
j_gene: TRBJ2-1
abundance: -
d_gene: TRBD2
v_gene: TRBV7-3

CDR3nt: TGCAGTGCTCCCGGGACAGGGAGCAATGAGCAGTTCTTC
CDR3aa: CSAPGTGSNEQFF
j_gene: TRBJ2-1
abundance: few
d_gene: TRBD1
v_gene: TRBV20-1

CDR3nt: TGTGCCAGCAGCTTAGTTCGGGGGCCCCGCACAGATACGCAGTATTTT
CDR3aa: CASSLVRGPRTDTQYF
j_gene: TRBJ2-3
abundance: -
d_gene: -
v_gene: TRBV11-2

CDR3nt: TGTGCCAGCAGTGAAGCGCCGGGGGCAGTCTACGAGCAGTACTTC
CDR3aa: CASSEAPGAVYEQYF
j_gene: TRBJ2-7
abundance: -
d_gene: -
v_gene: TRBV6-1

CDR3nt: TGTGCCAGCAGCTCGACACGGAACACTGAAGCTTTCTTT
CDR3aa: CASSSTRNTEAFF
j_gene: TRBJ1-1
abundance: -
d_gene: -
v_gene: TRBV7-3

CDR3nt: TGCAGTGCTAGAGATTGGACAGGGAACTACAATGAGCAGTTCTTC
CDR3aa: CSARDWTGNYNEQFF
j_gene: TRBJ2-1
abundance: once
d_gene: TRBD1
v_gene: TRBV20-1

CDR3nt: TGTGCCAGCAGCCAAGACTACGGAGGTTGGGAGACCCAGTACTTC
CDR3aa: CASSQDYGGWETQYF
j_gene: TRBJ2-5
abundance: few
d_gene: -
v_gene: TRBV14

CDR3nt: TGCAGTGCTAGGCCTCGGACTATAGCAAGGGAGACCCAGTACTTC
CDR3aa: CSARPRTIARETQYF
j_gene: TRBJ2-5
abundance: -
d_gene: -
v_gene: TRBV20-1

CDR3nt: TGCGCCAGCAGCCCTGGGACAGGGTCCGGACTACGCCAGTTCTTC
CDR3aa: CASSPGTGSGLRQFF
j_gene: TRBJ2-1
abundance: few
d_gene: TRBD1
v_gene: TRBV4-3

CDR3nt: TGTGCCAGCAGGCTGGGACAGGCGCGCACTGAAGCTTTCTTT
CDR3aa: CASRLGQARTEAFF
j_gene: TRBJ1-1
abundance: -
d_gene: TRBD1
v_gene: TRBV12-3/TRBV12-4

CDR3nt: TGCGCCAGCAGCCACCTTCTAAGAGGCCAGGGGGCTAATGGCTACACCTTC
CDR3aa: CASSHLLRGQGANGYTF
j_gene: TRBJ1-2
abundance: -
d_gene: TRBD1
v_gene: TRBV4-3

CDR3nt: TGCAGCGTGTCGGTACTAGTCGAGCAAGAGCAGTTCTTC
CDR3aa: CSVSVLVEQEQFF
j_gene: TRBJ2-1
abundance: -
d_gene: -
v_gene: TRBV29-1

CDR3nt: TGTGCCAGCAGTACGGGGGCCCAAAAGAGCCAAGAGACCCAGTACTTC
CDR3aa: CASSTGAQKSQETQYF
j_gene: TRBJ2-5
abundance: many
d_gene: -
v_gene: TRBV6-6

CDR3nt: TGCGCCAGCAGCCTCAGCTGGGATCAGCCCCAGCATTTT
CDR3aa: CASSLSWDQPQHF
j_gene: TRBJ1-5
abundance: -
d_gene: -
v_gene: TRBV4-3

CDR3nt: TGTGCCACCAGCAAAGGACTAGCGGGAGATGCCGAGCAGTACTTC
CDR3aa: CATSKGLAGDAEQYF
j_gene: TRBJ2-7
abundance: few
d_gene: TRBD2
v_gene: TRBV15

CDR3nt: TGCAGTGCTCAGGGGAGGAGCAATCAGCCCCAGCATTTT
CDR3aa: CSAQGRSNQPQHF
j_gene: TRBJ1-5
abundance: -
d_gene: -
v_gene: TRBV20-1

CDR3nt: TGTGCCAGCAGCCCCCCTCTAGCGGGGGGCTCCTACAATGAGCAGTTCTTC
CDR3aa: CASSPPLAGGSYNEQFF
j_gene: TRBJ2-1
abundance: -
d_gene: TRBD2
v_gene: TRBV3-1

CDR3nt: TGCGCCAGCAGTGAGTCGACTTCGGCCCAGGGATATCCTAAAAACCCCCGTCCGCCCCAGCATTTT
CDR3aa: CASSESTSAQGYPKNPRPPQHF
j_gene: TRBJ1-5
abundance: -
d_gene: -
v_gene: TRBV10-1

CDR3nt: TGTGCCAGCACTGGGGGACCGAACACCGGGGAGCTGTTTTTT
CDR3aa: CASTGGPNTGELFF
j_gene: TRBJ2-2
abundance: -
d_gene: -
v_gene: TRBV28

CDR3nt: TGTGCCAGCAGCTCTAAACTCAGACAGGCCTCGGGTTCACCCCTCCACTTT
CDR3aa: CASSSKLRQASGSPLHF
j_gene: TRBJ1-6
abundance: few
d_gene: -
v_gene: TRBV7-2